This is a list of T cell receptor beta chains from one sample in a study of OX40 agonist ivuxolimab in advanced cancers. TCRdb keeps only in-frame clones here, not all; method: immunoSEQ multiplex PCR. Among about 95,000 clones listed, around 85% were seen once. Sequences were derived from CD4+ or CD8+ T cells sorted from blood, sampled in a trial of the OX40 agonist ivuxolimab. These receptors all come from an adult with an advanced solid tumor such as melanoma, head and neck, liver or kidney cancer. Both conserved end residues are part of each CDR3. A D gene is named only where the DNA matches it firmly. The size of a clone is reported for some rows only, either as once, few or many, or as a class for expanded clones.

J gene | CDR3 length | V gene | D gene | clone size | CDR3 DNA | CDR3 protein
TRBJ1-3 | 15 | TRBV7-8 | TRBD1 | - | TGTGCCAGCAGCTTGGGACGGCAGGGGGCGAACACCATATATTTT | CASSLGRQGANTIYF
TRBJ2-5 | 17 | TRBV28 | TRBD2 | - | TGTGCCAGCAGTTTAGAAGGAAGGACTAGGCCTCGGGAGACCCAGTACTTC | CASSLEGRTRPRETQYF
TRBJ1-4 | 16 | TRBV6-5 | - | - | TGTGCCAGCAGTTACTCACCTTCAGGGGATGGGGAAAAACTGTTTTTT | CASSYSPSGDGEKLFF
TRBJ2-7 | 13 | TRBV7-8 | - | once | TGTGCCAGCAGCCCTCGGACAGATTACGAGCAGTACTTC | CASSPRTDYEQYF
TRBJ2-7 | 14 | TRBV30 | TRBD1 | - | TGTGCCTGGAGTGGAGGGGGCGATGTCTACGAGCAGTACTTC | CAWSGGGDVYEQYF
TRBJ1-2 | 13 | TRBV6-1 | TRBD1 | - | TGTGCCAGCAGTACAGACAGGGACGATGGCTACACCTTC | CASSTDRDDGYTF
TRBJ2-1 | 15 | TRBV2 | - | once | TGTGCCAGCAGTGAAGCGCTTGTGGGCGGGGTTGAGCAGTTCTTC | CASSEALVGGVEQFF
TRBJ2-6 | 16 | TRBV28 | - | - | TGTGCCACCTTAGAGGAGGGGAGAGCTGGGGCCAACGTCCTGACTTTC | CATLEEGRAGANVLTF
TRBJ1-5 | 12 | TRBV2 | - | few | TGTGCCAGCAGTGGGGGCAATCAGCCCCAGCATTTT | CASSGGNQPQHF
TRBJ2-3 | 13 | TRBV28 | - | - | TGTGCCAGCAGTCACTCGAGGGTGGATACGCAGTATTTT | CASSHSRVDTQYF
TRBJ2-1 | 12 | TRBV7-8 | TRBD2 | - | TGTGCCAGCAGCCCCCTCGGCGGGAGGAAGTTCTTC | CASSPLGGRKFF
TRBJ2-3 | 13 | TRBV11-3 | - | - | TGTGCCAGCAGCTTTAACATGGCAGATACGCAGTATTTT | CASSFNMADTQYF
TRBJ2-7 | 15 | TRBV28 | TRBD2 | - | TGTGCCAGCAGTCCTCCAGCGGGAGGGACGGTCGAGCAGTACTTC | CASSPPAGGTVEQYF
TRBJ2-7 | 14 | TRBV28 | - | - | TGTGCCAGCAGTTTAAAACTGGGCCCCTACGAGCAGTACTTC | CASSLKLGPYEQYF
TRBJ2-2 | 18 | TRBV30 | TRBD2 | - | TGTGCCTGGAGTGTACGACTAGCGGGAGCGACGGACACCGGGGAGCTGTTTTTT | CAWSVRLAGATDTGELFF
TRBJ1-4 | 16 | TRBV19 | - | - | TGTGCCAGTAGTACCTGGACGGAGGCAACTAATGAAAAACTGTTTTTT | CASSTWTEATNEKLFF
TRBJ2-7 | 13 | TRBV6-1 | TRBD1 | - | TGTGCCTCCTTGGGGACAGGGACATACGAGCAGTACTTC | CASLGTGTYEQYF
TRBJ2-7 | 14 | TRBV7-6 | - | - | TGTGCCAGCAGCCCCGAATCGGGGGCCTACGAGCAGTACTTC | CASSPESGAYEQYF
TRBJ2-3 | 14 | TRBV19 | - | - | TGTGCCAGTAGTATCCCAGGGCTCACAGATACGCAGTATTTT | CASSIPGLTDTQYF
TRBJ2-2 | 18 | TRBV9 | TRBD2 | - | TGTGCCAGCAGCGCTGGACTAGCGGGAGTCCCGGACACCGGGGAGCTGTTTTTT | CASSAGLAGVPDTGELFF
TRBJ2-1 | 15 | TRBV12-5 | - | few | TGTGCTAGTGGTTCTGGGACGAGCTCCTACAATGAGCAGTTCTTC | CASGSGTSSYNEQFF
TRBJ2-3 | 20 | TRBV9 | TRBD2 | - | TGTGCCAGCAGCGTAGAGGGGAGTCTTTCGGCGGGAGGGCCAGGGGAAGCGCAGTATTTT | CASSVEGSLSAGGPGEAQYF
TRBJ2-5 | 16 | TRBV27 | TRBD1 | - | TGTGCCAGCAGTCCCGGACAGGAGAGATTTTCGTGGACCCAGTACTTC | CASSPGQERFSWTQYF
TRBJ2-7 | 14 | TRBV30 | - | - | TGTGCCTGGAGTGTACACGGGGGTTCCTACGAGCAGTACTTC | CAWSVHGGSYEQYF
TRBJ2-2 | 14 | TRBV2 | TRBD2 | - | TGTGCCGGGGGGACTAGCGGGAGAGGTGGGGAGCTGTTTTTT | CAGGTSGRGGELFF
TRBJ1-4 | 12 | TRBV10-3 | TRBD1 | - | TGTGCCATCAGTACAGGGGAAGAAAAACTGTTTTTT | CAISTGEEKLFF
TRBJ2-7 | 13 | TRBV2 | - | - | TGTGCCAGCAGTGAATACGGGCAGTACGAGCAGTACTTC | CASSEYGQYEQYF
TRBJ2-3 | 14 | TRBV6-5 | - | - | TGTGCCAGCAGCCATCGGGACCGGCGGGGTCCGCAGTATTTT | CASSHRDRRGPQYF
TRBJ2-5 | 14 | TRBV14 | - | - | TGTGCCAGCAGCCAGTCCTGGACAGAGGAGACCCAGTACTTC | CASSQSWTEETQYF
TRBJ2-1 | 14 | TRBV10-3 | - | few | TGTGCCATCCGGGATAGGGGGACCTACAATGAGCAGTTCTTC | CAIRDRGTYNEQFF
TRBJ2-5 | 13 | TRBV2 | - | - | TGTGCCAGCAGTCCAATGGGGCCAGAGACCCAGTACTTC | CASSPMGPETQYF
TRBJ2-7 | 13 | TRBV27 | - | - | TGTGCCAGCAGGGGGTCAGAGTCCTACGAGCAGTACTTC | CASRGSESYEQYF
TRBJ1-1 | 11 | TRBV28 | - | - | TGTGCCATTGCCCGGGGGTCTGAAGCTTTCTTT | CAIARGSEAFF
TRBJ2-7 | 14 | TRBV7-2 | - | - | TGTGCCAGCAGCGTTAGCGGCACCCAGGGGGAGCAGTACTTC | CASSVSGTQGEQYF
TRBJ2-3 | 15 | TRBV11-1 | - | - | TGTGCCAGCAGCTCCCGGGCAGGGGTTACAGATACGCAGTATTTT | CASSSRAGVTDTQYF
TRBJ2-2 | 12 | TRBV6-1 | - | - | TGTGCCAGCAGGGTGGGTGGCGGGGAGCTGTTTTTT | CASRVGGGELFF
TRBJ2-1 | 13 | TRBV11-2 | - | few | TGTGCCAGCAGCTTATCGACGGAAAATGAGCAGTTCTTC | CASSLSTENEQFF
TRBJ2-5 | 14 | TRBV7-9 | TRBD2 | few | TGTGCCAGCAGCCAGGAAGCGGGAAGCGAGACCCAGTACTTC | CASSQEAGSETQYF
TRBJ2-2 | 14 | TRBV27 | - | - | TGTGCCAGCAGTTGGGGCAGTTACACCGGGGAGCTGTTTTTT | CASSWGSYTGELFF
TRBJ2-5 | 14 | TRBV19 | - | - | TGTGCCAGTAGTATCCCTAGCGCTCTAGAGACCCAGTACTTC | CASSIPSALETQYF
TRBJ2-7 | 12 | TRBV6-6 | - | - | TGTGCCAGCAGTGAGGACGGACAGTGGCAGTACTTC | CASSEDGQWQYF
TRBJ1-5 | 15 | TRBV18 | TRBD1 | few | TGTGCCAGCTCACCACAGGGGGCCGGCAATCAGCCCCAGCATTTT | CASSPQGAGNQPQHF
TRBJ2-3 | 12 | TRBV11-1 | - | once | TGTGCCAGCAGCCAACGCATGGATACGCAGTATTTT | CASSQRMDTQYF
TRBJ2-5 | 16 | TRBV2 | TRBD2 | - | TGTGCCAGCAGCGAGCGGGAGAGTAGCATCGTTGGGACCCAGTACTTC | CASSERESSIVGTQYF
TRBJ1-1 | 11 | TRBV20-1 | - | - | TGCAGTGCTAGATGGGACACTGAAGCTTTCTTT | CSARWDTEAFF
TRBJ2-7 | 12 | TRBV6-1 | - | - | TGTGCCAGCAGAACGTGGTCCAACGAGCAGTACTTC | CASRTWSNEQYF
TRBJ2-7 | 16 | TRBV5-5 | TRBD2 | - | TGTGCCAGCAGGTCACTAGCGGGAGGGATTTGGGGCGAGCAGTACTTC | CASRSLAGGIWGEQYF
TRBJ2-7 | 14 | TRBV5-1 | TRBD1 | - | TGCGCCAGCAGCCCCGGGACAGGGAACTCCGGGGAGTACTTC | CASSPGTGNSGEYF
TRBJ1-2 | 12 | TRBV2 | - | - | TGTGCCAGCAAACCCAGTCCTTATGGCTACACCTTC | CASKPSPYGYTF
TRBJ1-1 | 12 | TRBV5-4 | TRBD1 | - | TGTGCCAGCAGCACCACAGGGGATGGTGCTTTCTTT | CASSTTGDGAFF
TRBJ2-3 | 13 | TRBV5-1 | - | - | TGCGCCAGCAGCTTGGCAGGCACAGATACGCAGTATTTT | CASSLAGTDTQYF
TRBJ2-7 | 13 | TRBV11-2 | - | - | TGTGCCAGCAGCTTGGGCGGTATCTACGAGCAGTACTTC | CASSLGGIYEQYF
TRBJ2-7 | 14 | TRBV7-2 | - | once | TGTGCCAGCAGCCAGGACGGGACCTCCTACGAGCAGTACTTC | CASSQDGTSYEQYF
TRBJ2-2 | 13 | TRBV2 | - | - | TGTGCCAGCAGTGACCCCGGGCACGGGGAGCTGTTTTTT | CASSDPGHGELFF
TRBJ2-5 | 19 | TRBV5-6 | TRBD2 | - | TGTGCCAGCAGCTTGGGGCGGGGGACTAGCGGGTATTATAGGGAGACCCAGTACTTC | CASSLGRGTSGYYRETQYF
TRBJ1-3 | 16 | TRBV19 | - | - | TGTGCCAGTAGCTTATCGGGACAACCCCCTGGAAACACCATATATTTT | CASSLSGQPPGNTIYF
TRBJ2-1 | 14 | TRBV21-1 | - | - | TGTGCCAGCAGCAAGGGACAGGCCTACAATGAGCAGTTCTTC | CASSKGQAYNEQFF
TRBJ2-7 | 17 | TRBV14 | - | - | TGTGCCAGCAGCCAGAATCTGCCTCAGGGGCCCCCTGGCGAGCAGTACTTC | CASSQNLPQGPPGEQYF
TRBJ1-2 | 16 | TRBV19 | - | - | TGTGCCAGTAGTATTTTTCCCGAGGCCGGGGCTAGAGGCTACACCTTC | CASSIFPEAGARGYTF